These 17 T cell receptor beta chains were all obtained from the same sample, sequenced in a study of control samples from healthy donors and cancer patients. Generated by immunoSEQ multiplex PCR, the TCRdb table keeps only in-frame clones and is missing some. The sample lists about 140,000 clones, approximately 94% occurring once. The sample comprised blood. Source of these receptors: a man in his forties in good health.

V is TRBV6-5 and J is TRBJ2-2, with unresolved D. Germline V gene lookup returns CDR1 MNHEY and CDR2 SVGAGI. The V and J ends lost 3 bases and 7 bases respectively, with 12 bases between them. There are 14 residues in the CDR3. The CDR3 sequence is CASSYALNGGELFF. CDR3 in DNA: TGTGCCAGCAGTTATGCCTTAAACGGCGGGGAGCTGTTTTTT.

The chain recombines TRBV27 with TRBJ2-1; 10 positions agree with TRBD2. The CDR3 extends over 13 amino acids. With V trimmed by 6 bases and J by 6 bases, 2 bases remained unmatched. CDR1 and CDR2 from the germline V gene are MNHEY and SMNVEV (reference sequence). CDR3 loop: CASSRLAGNEQFF. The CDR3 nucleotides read TGTGCCAGCAGCCGACTAGCGGGCAATGAGCAGTTCTTC.

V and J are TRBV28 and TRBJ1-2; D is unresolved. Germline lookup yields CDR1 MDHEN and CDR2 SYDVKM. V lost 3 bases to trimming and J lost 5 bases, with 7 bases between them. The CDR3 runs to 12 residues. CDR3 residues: CASSFNDYGYTF. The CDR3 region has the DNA TGTGCCAGCAGTTTTAACGATTATGGCTACACCTTC.

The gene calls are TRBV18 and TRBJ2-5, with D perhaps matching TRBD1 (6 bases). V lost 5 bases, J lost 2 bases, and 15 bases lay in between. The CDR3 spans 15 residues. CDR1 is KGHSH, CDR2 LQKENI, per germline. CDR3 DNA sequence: TGTGCCAGCTCATCCCGGGACATCGGGCAAGAGACCCAGTACTTC. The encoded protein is CASSSRDIGQETQYF.

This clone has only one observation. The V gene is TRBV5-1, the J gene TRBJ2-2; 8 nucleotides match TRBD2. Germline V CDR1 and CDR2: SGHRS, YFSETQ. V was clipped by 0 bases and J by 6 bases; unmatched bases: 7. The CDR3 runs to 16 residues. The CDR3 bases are TGCGCCAGCAGCTTGGCGGCTAGCGGGTTTCCCGGGGAGCTGTTTTTT. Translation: CASSLAASGFPGELFF.

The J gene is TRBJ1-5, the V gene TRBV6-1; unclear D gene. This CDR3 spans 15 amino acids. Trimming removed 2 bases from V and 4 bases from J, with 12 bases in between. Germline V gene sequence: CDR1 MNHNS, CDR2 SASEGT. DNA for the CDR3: TGTGCCAGCAGTGAACAACAGTGGGCAAATCAGCCCCAGCATTTT. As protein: CASSEQQWANQPQHF.

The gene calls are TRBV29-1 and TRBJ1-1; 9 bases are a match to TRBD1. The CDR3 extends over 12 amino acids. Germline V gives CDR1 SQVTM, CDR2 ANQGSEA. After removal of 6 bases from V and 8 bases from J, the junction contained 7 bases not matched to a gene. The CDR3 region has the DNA TGCAGCGTGGCGGGACAGGGCAAGGAAGCTTTCTTT. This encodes CSVAGQGKEAFF.

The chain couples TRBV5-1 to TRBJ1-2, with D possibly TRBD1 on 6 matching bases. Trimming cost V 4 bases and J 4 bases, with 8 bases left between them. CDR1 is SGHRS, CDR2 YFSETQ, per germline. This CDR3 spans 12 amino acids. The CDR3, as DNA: TGCGCCAGCAGCACACAGGGCTATGGCTACACCTTC. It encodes CASSTQGYGYTF.

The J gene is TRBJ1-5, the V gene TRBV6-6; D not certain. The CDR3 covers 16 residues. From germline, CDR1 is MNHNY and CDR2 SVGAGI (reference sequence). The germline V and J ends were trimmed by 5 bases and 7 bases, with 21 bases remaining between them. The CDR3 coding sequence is TGTGCCAGCAGTACCCAGACGGGTATCAAGGAACAGCCCCAGCATTTT. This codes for CASSTQTGIKEQPQHF.

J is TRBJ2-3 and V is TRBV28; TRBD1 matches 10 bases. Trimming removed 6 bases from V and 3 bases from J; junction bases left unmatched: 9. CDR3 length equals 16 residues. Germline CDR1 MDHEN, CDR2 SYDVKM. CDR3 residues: CASSLRDRGRTDTQYF. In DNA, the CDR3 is TGTGCCAGCAGCCTTCGGGACAGGGGAAGGACAGATACGCAGTATTTT.

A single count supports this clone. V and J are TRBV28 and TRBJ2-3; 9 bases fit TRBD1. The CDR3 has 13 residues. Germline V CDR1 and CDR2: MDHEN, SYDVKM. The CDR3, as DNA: TGTGGGGTCCGGACAGGGGCGACAGATACGCAGTATTTT. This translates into CGVRTGATDTQYF.

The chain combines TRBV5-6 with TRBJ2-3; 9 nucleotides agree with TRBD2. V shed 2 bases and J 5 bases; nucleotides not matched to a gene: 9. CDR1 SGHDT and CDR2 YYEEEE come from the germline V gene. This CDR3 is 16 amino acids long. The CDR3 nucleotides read TGTGCCAGCAGCTTATCCGGCGGGGGGGCCGGAGATACGCAGTATTTT. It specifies CASSLSGGGAGDTQYF.

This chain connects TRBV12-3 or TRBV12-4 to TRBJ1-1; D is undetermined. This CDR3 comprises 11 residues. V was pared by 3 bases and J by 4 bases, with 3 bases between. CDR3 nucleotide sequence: TGTGCCAGCAGTTTTACCACTGAAGCTTTCTTT. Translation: CASSFTTEAFF.

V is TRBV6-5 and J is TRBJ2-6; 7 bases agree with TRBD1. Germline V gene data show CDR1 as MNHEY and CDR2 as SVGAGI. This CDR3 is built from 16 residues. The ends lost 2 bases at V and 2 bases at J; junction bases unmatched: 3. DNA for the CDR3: TGTGCCAGCAGTTACCCAGGGGGAACTGGGGCCAACGTCCTGACTTTC. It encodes CASSYPGGTGANVLTF.

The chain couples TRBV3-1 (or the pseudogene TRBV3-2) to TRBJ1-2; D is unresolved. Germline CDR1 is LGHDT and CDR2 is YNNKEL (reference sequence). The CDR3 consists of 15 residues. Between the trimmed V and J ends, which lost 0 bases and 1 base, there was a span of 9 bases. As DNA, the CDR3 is TGTGCCAGCAGCCAAGAAGAGACGCTTAACTATGGCTACACCTTC. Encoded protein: CASSQEETLNYGYTF.

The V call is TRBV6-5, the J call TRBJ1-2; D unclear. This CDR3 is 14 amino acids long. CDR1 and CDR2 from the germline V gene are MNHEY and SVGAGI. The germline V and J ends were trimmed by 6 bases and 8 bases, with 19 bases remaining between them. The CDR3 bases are TGTGCCAGCAGCCACCCGGGAAATGGGCAAGGCTACACCTTC. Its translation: CASSHPGNGQGYTF.

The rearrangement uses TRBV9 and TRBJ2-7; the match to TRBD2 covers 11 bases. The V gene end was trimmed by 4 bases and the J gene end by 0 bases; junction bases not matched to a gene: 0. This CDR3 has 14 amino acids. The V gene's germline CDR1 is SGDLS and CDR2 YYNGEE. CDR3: CASSTSGSSYEQYF. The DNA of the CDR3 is TGTGCCAGCAGCACTAGCGGGAGCTCCTACGAGCAGTACTTC.